These 26 T cell receptor beta chains share one sample of origin, sequenced in a study of CD8 T cells in ankylosing spondylitis (dated by TCRdb to the late 2010s). Libraries were built with 5' RACE. Sequenced on an Illumina HiSeq 2500. TCRdb's own reprocessing of the public reads used fastp at Q25 and MiXCR and kept productive beta chains. Each CDR3 protein gets just one entry, which takes the most common genes and DNA from the rows behind it. Recorded for this sample are around 490,000 distinct CDR3 sequences; over 4% of them occurred a single time. The ten top clones hold under 4.5% of the sample. Their target antigens are unknown. What the study reported, not specific to this receptor: Blood from ankylosing spondylitis patients appeared to be characterized by a TCR beta motif made up of under ten highly homologous amino acid variants.

Specimen: blood, either unsorted or a sorted T cell fraction (not recorded which). The receptor source for this set is a male donor with ankylosing spondylitis.

This clonotype was seen at least ten times. V is TRBV5-1 and J is TRBJ1-1; TRBD1 is a possible D gene (6 bases). Germline V gene sequence: CDR1 SGHRS, CDR2 YFSETQ. The V end was cut by 2 bases, the J end by 3 bases, with 11 bases between. The CDR3 loop spans 14 amino acids. CDR3 region: CASSLQGSDTEAFF. The CDR3 DNA is TGCGCCAGCAGCTTACAGGGTTCGGACACTGAAGCTTTCTTT.

In its sample, this clonotype was seen many times. The chain recombines TRBV29-1 with TRBJ2-2, with 9 positions matching TRBD1. Germline V gene lookup returns CDR1 SQVTM and CDR2 ANQGSEA. Trimming removed 4 bases from V and 6 bases from J; junction bases left unmatched: 3. This CDR3 contains 13 residues. This chain's CDR3 is CSVVRQGAGELFF. CDR3 sequence (DNA): TGCAGCGTTGTTAGACAGGGGGCCGGGGAGCTGTTTTTT.

This clonotype was found many times. Relative to the germline gene, one junction end is altered; a read error may explain this. V and J are TRBV5-1 and TRBJ2-5, with D maybe TRBD2 (5 bases). The CDR3 extends over 14 amino acids. Germline V lookup: CDR1 SGHRS, CDR2 YFSETQ. The DNA of the CDR3 is TGTGCCAGCAGCTTGGTTCCGGGGCAAGAGACCCAGTACTTC. Translating it yields CASSLVPGQETQYF.

This clonotype was seen at least ten times. The chain couples TRBV5-5 to TRBJ1-2; unclear D gene. Germline V lookup: CDR1 SGHKS, CDR2 YYEKEE (reference sequence). The CDR3 covers 13 residues. V lost 2 bases and J 4 bases, leaving 9 bases between the germline ends. In nucleotides, the CDR3 is TGTGCCAGCAGCTTTACTGAAAGCTATGGCTACACCTTC. Residues: CASSFTESYGYTF.

In its sample, this clonotype was seen many times. The rearrangement joins TRBV7-2 to TRBJ2-1, with D unclear. Trimming pared 5 bases from V and 5 bases from J, leaving 13 bases between. Germline lookup yields CDR1 SGHTA and CDR2 FQGNSA. CDR3 length equals 14 residues. The CDR3 here is CASSPDRVNNEQFF. Written as DNA, the CDR3 is TGTGCCAGCAGCCCCGATAGAGTAAACAATGAGCAGTTCTTC.

As to this clonotype: Germline is not matched at one junction end, which may reflect a read error. This chain links TRBV7-7 with TRBJ2-5; TRBD1 matches at 7 bases. Germline V lookup: CDR1 SSHAT, CDR2 FNYEAQ (reference sequence). The CDR3 sequence is 17 residues long. The CDR3 loop reads CASSPVARGPPGETQYF. For the CDR3, the DNA is TGTGCTAGCAGCCCCGTTGCGAGGGGGCCCCCGGGGGAGACCCAGTACTTC.

Many counts were recorded for this clonotype. The chain employs TRBV5-6 and TRBJ1-5, with D uncertain. V dropped 1 base and J dropped 1 base, with 6 bases sitting between them. The CDR3 length is 14 residues. Germline lookup yields CDR1 SGHDT and CDR2 YYEEEE. The CDR3 bases are TGTGCCAGCAGCTTGCTACAGAGCAATCAGCCCCAGCATTTT. Amino acid sequence: CASSLLQSNQPQHF.

This clonotype was counted at least ten times. The chain recombines TRBV5-1 with TRBJ1-1; D gene ambiguous. This CDR3 region has 15 residues. Germline CDR1 and CDR2: SGHRS and YFSETQ. V was shortened by 3 bases and J by 3 bases, with 15 bases between the two germline ends. For the CDR3, the DNA is TGCGCCAGCAGCTACGGACCGGGAAGGGACACTGAAGCTTTCTTT. It translates to CASSYGPGRDTEAFF. The complete variable domain, with remaining parts taken from reference TRBV5-1 and TRBJ1-1, reads KAGVTQTPRYLIKTRGQQVTLSCSPISGHRSVSWYQQTPGQGLQFLFEYFSETQRNKGNFPGRFSGRQFSNSRSEMNVSTLELGDSALYLCASSYGPGRDTEAFFGQGTRLTVV.

This clonotype was counted a few times. The gene calls are TRBV4-2 and TRBJ1-1; TRBD1 matches 9 bases. CDR1 and CDR2 (germline): LGHNA, YNFKEQ. The CDR3 totals 15 residues. The V gene end was trimmed by 4 bases and the J gene end by 4 bases; junction bases not matched to a gene: 7. The CDR3 sequence is CASSRPGQGITEAFF. Here the CDR3 DNA reads TGTGCCAGCAGCCGACCGGGACAGGGAATCACTGAAGCTTTCTTT.

The genes are TRBV11-2 and TRBJ2-7; D is uncertain. Germline V lookup: CDR1 SGHAT, CDR2 FQNNGV. The CDR3 is 14 amino acids. Trimming took 5 bases from V and 9 from J, leaving 20 bases between them. In DNA form, the CDR3 reads TGTGCCAGCAGCCCCCGGTCGGCTGAAGGTGGGCAGTACTTC. Translated: CASSPRSAEGGQYF.

This clonotype was seen at least ten times. This chain connects TRBV20-1 to TRBJ2-1; D is possibly TRBD1 (5 bases). The CDR3 covers 15 residues. Germline V gives CDR1 DFQATT, CDR2 SNEGSKA (reference sequence). The V end lost 5 bases, the J end lost 0 bases, and 14 bases lay between the germline ends. DNA for the CDR3: TGCAGTGCTGCCACAGGTAAAAGCTCCTACAATGAGCAGTTCTTC. Translating it yields CSAATGKSSYNEQFF.

This clonotype was detected a few times. The genes are TRBV5-1 and TRBJ1-2; maybe TRBD1 (5 bases). Trimming shortened V by 3 bases and J by 4 bases, and 16 bases separated the two germline ends. This CDR3 spans 15 amino acids. The germline V gene encodes CDR1 SGHRS and CDR2 YFSETQ. The CDR3 DNA reads TGCGCCAGCAGCTCAACAGGACGGACTCCCTATGGCTACACCTTC. Amino acids: CASSSTGRTPYGYTF. The full variable domain, rest sourced from reference TRBV5-1 and TRBJ1-2, is KAGVTQTPRYLIKTRGQQVTLSCSPISGHRSVSWYQQTPGQGLQFLFEYFSETQRNKGNFPGRFSGRQFSNSRSEMNVSTLELGDSALYLCASSSTGRTPYGYTFGSGTRLTVV.

This clonotype has more than one count but fewer than ten. The rearrangement links TRBV5-6 to TRBJ2-5; 7 nucleotides match TRBD2. This CDR3 contains 16 residues. V was pared by 4 bases and J by 4 bases, with 13 bases of the junction left unmatched. Germline V gene lookup returns CDR1 SGHDT and CDR2 YYEEEE. CDR3 residues: CASSPPAAGEGETQYF. The CDR3 nucleotides read TGTGCCAGCAGCCCGCCTGCCGCGGGAGAGGGAGAGACCCAGTACTTC.

This clonotype has at least ten counts. V is TRBV4-3 and J is TRBJ2-1; 7 nucleotides agree with TRBD2. There are 15 residues in the CDR3. Germline CDR1 reads LGHNA; CDR2 reads YSLEER. V lost 3 bases to trimming and J lost 10 bases; unmatched junction nucleotides: 12. The CDR3 here is CASSHLTSLPTEQFF. CDR3 nucleotide sequence: TGCGCCAGCAGCCATCTGACTAGCCTCCCTACCGAGCAGTTCTTC.

This clonotype came up many times. The chain links TRBV2 to TRBJ1-1; perhaps TRBD1 as D (6 bases). Germline lookup yields CDR1 SNHLY and CDR2 FYNNEI. The V end lost 10 bases, the J end lost 1 base, and 16 bases lay between the germline ends. CDR3 length: 14 amino acids. In DNA form, the CDR3 reads TGTGCCACCCGGCATCAGGGGACGAACACTGAAGCTTTCTTT. Translation gives CATRHQGTNTEAFF. Drawing the rest from reference TRBV2 and TRBJ1-1, the complete variable domain is EPEVTQTPSHQVTQMGQEVILRCVPISNHLYFYWYRQILGQKVEFLVSFYNNEISEKSEIFDDQFSVERPDGSNFTLKIRSTKLEDSAMYFCATRHQGTNTEAFFGQGTRLTVV.

This clonotype was seen repeatedly, ten times or more. CDR3 in DNA: TGCAGTGCTAGGCGGACAGGGAGGACCACTGAAGCTTTCTTT. Protein sequence: CSARRTGRTTEAFF. This chain links TRBV20-1 with TRBJ1-1; 8 bases align to TRBD1. Germline V gene lookup returns CDR1 DFQATT and CDR2 SNEGSKA (reference sequence). The CDR3 spans 14 residues. The J segment lost 4 bases and the V segment lost 3 bases, leaving 7 bases of the junction unmatched.

This clonotype has more than one count but fewer than ten. This rearrangement joins TRBV4-1 to TRBJ2-5, with TRBD1 matching 8 bases. The CDR3 is made up of 14 amino acids. After removal of 2 bases from V and 5 bases from J, the junction contained 4 bases not matched to a gene. The V gene's germline CDR1 is MGHRA and CDR2 YSYEKL. Written as DNA, the CDR3 is TGCGCCAGCAGCCAAACCTGGACAGGGGAGACCCAGTACTTC. It codes for CASSQTWTGETQYF.

Ten or more counts support this clonotype. This rearrangement joins TRBV14 to TRBJ1-1; a weak D match, TRBD1 (5 bases). The CDR3 spans 14 residues. Trimming shortened V by 0 bases and J by 4 bases, and 9 bases separated the two germline ends. Germline CDR1 SGHDN, CDR2 FVKESK. The CDR3 is CASSQDRQPTEAFF. The CDR3 DNA is TGTGCCAGCAGCCAAGACCGACAGCCCACTGAAGCTTTCTTT.

This clonotype has ten or more counts. This rearrangement joins TRBV4-1 to TRBJ1-1, with 9 bases identical to TRBD1. Germline values: CDR1 MGHRA, CDR2 YSYEKL. The J segment lost 5 bases and the V segment lost 2 bases, leaving 9 bases of the junction unmatched. The CDR3 has 16 residues. The CDR3 sequence is CASSQMLGTGSTEAFF. CDR3 coding DNA: TGCGCCAGCAGCCAAATGCTGGGGACAGGGAGTACTGAAGCTTTCTTT.

At least ten counts were recorded for this clonotype. This CDR3 is CASSLMGLGKLFF. DNA of the CDR3: TGTGCCAGCAGTTTGATGGGTCTTGGAAAACTGTTTTTT. The rearrangement uses TRBV12-3 or TRBV12-4 and TRBJ1-4, with D hard to call. CDR3 length: 13 residues. V was trimmed by 3 bases and J by 10 bases, leaving 12 bases between them.

This clonotype was recorded many times. The gene calls are TRBV6-2 or TRBV6-3 and TRBJ2-3; D is possibly TRBD2 (6 bases). Per germline, CDR1 MNHEY and CDR2 SVGEGT. This CDR3 has 15 amino acids. V was pared by 5 bases and J by 0 bases, with 12 bases between. The chain's CDR3 is CASSPPEGSTDTQYF. CDR3 DNA sequence: TGTGCCAGCAGTCCCCCGGAGGGCAGCACAGATACGCAGTATTTT.

The chain has TRBV29-1 and TRBJ2-6; D not resolved. Per the germline V gene, CDR1 is SQVTM and CDR2 is ANQGSEA. CDR3 length equals 14 residues. The V gene lost 4 bases and the J gene lost 0 bases, with 7 bases spanning the gap. CDR3 DNA: TGCAGCGTTGGCATCAGCTCTGGGGCCAACGTCCTGACTTTC. This gives the protein CSVGISSGANVLTF.

The table lists this clonotype with many counts. The CDR3 here is CASSPGVNTEAFF. The CDR3 nucleotides read TGTGCCAGCTCACCGGGGGTTAACACTGAAGCTTTCTTT. The J gene is TRBJ1-1, the V gene TRBV18; a weak D match, TRBD1 (5 bases). CDR1 is KGHSH and CDR2 is LQKENI in the germline V gene. This CDR3 has 13 residues. Trimming stripped 3 bases from V and 2 bases from J, with 7 bases between.

This clonotype appeared many times. The chain joins TRBV10-3 to TRBJ2-5, with a weak D call TRBD2 (5 bases). Germline assignment: CDR1 ENHRY and CDR2 SYGVKD. Trimming took off 2 bases at V and 5 bases at J, with 9 bases between the two ends. There are 13 residues in the CDR3. The CDR3 here is CAISEGPGETQYF. CDR3 nucleotides: TGTGCCATCAGTGAGGGGCCGGGGGAGACCCAGTACTTC.

Ten or more counts support this clonotype. The chain carries TRBV20-1 and TRBJ2-1; D might be TRBD2 (5 bases). The CDR3 sequence is 11 residues long. Trimming removed 8 bases at V and 4 bases at J, with 9 bases between. Per the germline V gene, CDR1 is DFQATT and CDR2 is SNEGSKA (reference sequence). This CDR3 reads CSLGEYNEQFF. The CDR3 DNA is TGCAGTCTCGGGGAGTACAATGAGCAGTTCTTC.

This clonotype came up a few times. This sequence joins TRBV28 and TRBJ1-1; tentatively, D is TRBD1 (5 bases). Germline loops: CDR1 MDHEN, CDR2 SYDVKM. Trimming took 8 bases from V and 3 from J, leaving 16 bases between them. The CDR3 covers 14 residues. Here the CDR3 DNA reads TGTGCCAGCCCCGCGTCGGACACCGACACTGAAGCTTTCTTT. It encodes CASPASDTDTEAFF.